The source of this TCR beta chain is a study of STAT3 mutations in large granular lymphocyte leukemia. At the level of the study: Immunosuppressive therapy was given to more than half of T-LGLL patients. Whole-study findings and limits: Every T-cell large granular lymphocyte leukemia patient had at least one immunodominant TCR beta clonotype. A small but highly pathogenic clone may have been missed. In about 30% of the 18 patients, new TCR clonotypes emerged after therapy. Differing intervals and regimens complicate linking therapy response to clone burden.

This CDR3 contains 15 residues. Trimming removed 0 bases from V and 0 bases from J, with 7 bases in between. The germline CDR1 and CDR2 sequences are SGDLS and YYNGEE. Generated by immunoSEQ multiplex PCR, the TCRdb table keeps only in-frame clones and is missing some. There are approximately 1,100 clones in the sample; 34% occur only once, and 35% to 45% lies in the top ten. This clone was counted a few times. Its antigen is not known. The receptor was derived from a human donor with T large granular lymphocyte leukemia. Some clones in this sample may be carry-over from other donors' samples. The chain is built from TRBV9 and TRBJ1-3; possible D gene TRBD1, 5 bases. Sequences were obtained from PBMCs. CDR3 loop: CASSVGQLSGNTIYF. CDR3 bases: TGTGCCAGCAGCGTAGGACAGCTCTCTGGAAACACCATATATTTT.